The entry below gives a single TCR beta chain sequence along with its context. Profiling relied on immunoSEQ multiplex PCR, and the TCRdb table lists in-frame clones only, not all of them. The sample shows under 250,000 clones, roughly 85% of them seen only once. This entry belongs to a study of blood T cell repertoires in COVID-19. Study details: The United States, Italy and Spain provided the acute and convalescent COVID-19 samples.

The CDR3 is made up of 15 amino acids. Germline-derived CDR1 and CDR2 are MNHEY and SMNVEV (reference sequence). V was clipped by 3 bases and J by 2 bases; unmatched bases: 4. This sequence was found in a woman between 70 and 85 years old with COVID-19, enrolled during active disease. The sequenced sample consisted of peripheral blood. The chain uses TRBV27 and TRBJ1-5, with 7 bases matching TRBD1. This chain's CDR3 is CASSLFTGGNQPQHF. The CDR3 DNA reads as TGTGCCAGCAGTTTGTTCACAGGGGGCAATCAGCCCCAGCATTTT.